The 22 T cell receptor beta chains presented below share a single source sample, sequenced in a study of blood T cells in healthy people across ages. Primed by a sample-barcoded 5' primer and a J-beta primer mix, a second PCR proceeded for 7 to 11 cycles. In TCRdb, the 5' RACE reads were re-called with MiXCR into one record per CDR3 protein. There are about 1.7 million distinct CDR3 sequences in the sample; roughly 27% occur only once, and 6.5% to 8.5% lies in the top ten. The source material was blood. These receptor sequences come from a woman aged 25 to 39 in good health.

The CDR3 coding sequence is TGTGCCACCAGTAGACAGGGGGAAGGACAGCCCCAGCATTTT. Amino acid sequence: CATSRQGEGQPQHF. J is TRBJ1-5 and V is TRBV24-1, with 9 bases lining up with TRBD1. The CDR3 runs 14 residues. V was pared by 6 bases and J by 7 bases, with 6 bases of the junction left unmatched. Germline V gives CDR1 KGHDR, CDR2 SFDVKD.

V is TRBV4-3 and J is TRBJ1-6; D is ambiguous. This CDR3 has 16 residues. V was cut by 2 bases and J by 7 bases, with 15 bases left in between. The germline V gene has CDR1 LGHNA and CDR2 YSLEER. Written as DNA, the CDR3 is TGCGCCAGCAGCCAAACCCCCGACCGGCAGAATTCACCCCTCCACTTT. Translating gives CASSQTPDRQNSPLHF.

This clonotype has a handful of counts. This rearrangement joins TRBV15 to TRBJ2-7, with D perhaps TRBD1 or TRBD2 (5 bases each). The J call may not be correct, given that the DNA end is closer to TRBJ2-5. The germline CDR1 and CDR2 sequences are LNHNV and YYDKDF (reference sequence). This CDR3 is 16 amino acids long. In DNA form, the CDR3 reads TGTGCCACCAGCACCGACAAACCTACAGGAGGAGAGACCCAGTACTTC. It is translated as CATSTDKPTGGETQYF.

This clonotype was recorded at least ten times. This chain uses TRBV5-1 with TRBJ2-7; perhaps TRBD1 as D (6 bases). CDR3 length: 14 residues. Germline loops: CDR1 SGHRS, CDR2 YFSETQ. V was cut by 4 bases and J by 7 bases, with 18 bases left in between. CDR3 sequence (DNA): TGCGCCAGCAGCCCGACAGGCGCATGGGGGGAGCAGTACTTC. Protein sequence: CASSPTGAWGEQYF.

This clonotype was recorded a few times. Its ends do not fully match the called genes, so a read error is possible. The gene calls are TRBV27 and TRBJ2-7, with 8 bases aligning to TRBD1. The length of the CDR3 is 14 residues. Per germline, CDR1 MNHEY and CDR2 SMNVEV (reference sequence). CDR3 sequence: CTSSPRTGRYEQYF. As DNA, the CDR3 is TGTACCAGCAGTCCCCGGACAGGGCGATACGAGCAGTACTTC.

V is TRBV6-5 and J is TRBJ2-1, with D perhaps matching TRBD1 (6 bases). CDR3 length: 13 residues. Per germline, CDR1 MNHEY and CDR2 SVGAGI. V lost 6 bases, J lost 5 bases, and 11 bases lay in between. The CDR3 sequence: CASRMTGHNEQFF. CDR3 bases: TGTGCCAGCAGGATGACAGGTCACAATGAGCAGTTCTTC.

This clonotype was counted a single time. A read error is likely, as this CDR3 ends without the conserved phenylalanine or tryptophan. V gene TRBV29-1 combines with J gene TRBJ2-3, with TRBD2 identical over 10 bases. This CDR3 region has 12 residues. With V trimmed by 8 bases and J by 5 bases, 4 bases remained unmatched. Germline lookup yields CDR1 SQVTM and CDR2 ANQGSEA. CDR3 region: CSFRLAGDTQYC. As DNA, the CDR3 is TGCAGCTTTCGACTAGCGGGAGATACGCAGTATTGT.

The chain recombines TRBV12-3 or TRBV12-4 with TRBJ2-2; 7 bases agree with TRBD2. J was trimmed by 5 bases and V by 3 bases; bases with no gene match: 3. The CDR3 has 14 residues. The CDR3 DNA is TGTGCCAGCAGTTTTGGGGAGGGAACCGGGGAGCTGTTTTTT. Encoded protein: CASSFGEGTGELFF.

J is TRBJ2-4 and V is TRBV5-1; 8 bases are shared with TRBD1. Near its end, the DNA agrees better with TRBJ2-5, so the J call may be wrong. The CDR3 runs 15 residues. Per germline, CDR1 SGHRS and CDR2 YFSETQ. As DNA, the CDR3 is TGCGCCAGCAGCCGGAGGACAGGGATTCAAGAGACCCAGTACTTC. It codes for CASSRRTGIQETQYF.

This clonotype came up a few times. The rearrangement links TRBV29-1 to TRBJ1-1; the D gene is possibly TRBD1 (6 bases). Germline CDR1 reads SQVTM; CDR2 reads ANQGSEA. Trimming took 7 bases from V and 5 from J, leaving 20 bases between them. The CDR3 extends over 14 amino acids. The CDR3 DNA reads as TGCAGCGCCGTTCCGTCGGGGGCATATACTGAAGCTTTCTTT. Amino acid sequence: CSAVPSGAYTEAFF.

This clonotype has a count of ten or more. The genes are TRBV9 and TRBJ2-3, with D unclear. CDR3 length equals 14 residues. Germline CDR1 SGDLS, CDR2 YYNGEE. Trimming stripped 3 bases from V and 6 bases from J, with 14 bases between. The chain's CDR3 is CASSAPRPSDTQYF. CDR3 bases: TGTGCCAGCAGCGCGCCCCGACCATCCGATACGCAGTATTTT. Full variable domain (outside the CDR3, taken from reference TRBV9 and TRBJ2-3): DSGVTQTPKHLITATGQRVTLRCSPRSGDLSVYWYQQSLDQGLQFLIQYYNGEERAKGNILERFSAQQFPDLHSELNLSSLELGDSALYFCASSAPRPSDTQYFGPGTRLTVL.

Comments on this clonotype: Here the CDR3 omits its conserved ending phenylalanine or tryptophan, so a read error is the likely source. CDR3 residues: CASSVVTSGSPDTQYL. The CDR3 DNA reads TGTGCCAGCAGCGTAGTAACTAGCGGGAGCCCAGATACGCAGTATTTG. V is TRBV9 and J is TRBJ2-3; 11 bases line up with TRBD2. Germline CDR1 reads SGDLS; CDR2 reads YYNGEE. The J segment lost 4 bases and the V segment lost 0 bases, leaving 4 bases of the junction unmatched. The CDR3 extends over 16 amino acids.

This sequence joins TRBV20-1 and TRBJ2-1, with D perhaps being TRBD1 or TRBD2 (5 bases each). The length of the CDR3 is 14 residues. Germline CDR1 DFQATT, CDR2 SNEGSKA (reference sequence). V was clipped by 5 bases and J by 0 bases, with 11 bases between them. CDR3 in DNA: TGCAGTGCTGACGGGACCGACTCCTACAATGAGCAGTTCTTC. Protein: CSADGTDSYNEQFF.

The V and J genes are TRBV20-1 and TRBJ2-7; TRBD2 agrees at 7 bases. This CDR3 has 14 residues. Germline-derived CDR1 and CDR2 are DFQATT and SNEGSKA (reference sequence). After removal of 3 bases from V and 7 bases from J, the junction contained 12 bases not matched to a gene. The CDR3 sequence: CSASTGLGLVEQYF. DNA for the CDR3: TGCAGTGCTAGTACCGGACTAGGGCTTGTGGAGCAGTACTTC.

There are a few counts of this clonotype. The chain combines TRBV5-1 with TRBJ1-2; D gene ambiguous. V lost 4 bases and J lost 8, with 15 bases in between. Germline loops: CDR1 SGHRS, CDR2 YFSETQ. This CDR3 region has 13 residues. CDR3 protein: CASSTGSSGGYTF. DNA of the CDR3: TGCGCCAGCAGCACGGGGTCTTCCGGAGGCTACACCTTC.

This chain connects TRBV7-9 to TRBJ2-1, with D unresolved. Trimming removed 5 bases at V and 0 bases at J, with 17 bases between. CDR3 size: 17 residues. Germline V gene sequence: CDR1 SEHNR, CDR2 FQNEAQ (reference sequence). In DNA form, the CDR3 reads TGTGCCAGCAGCCCCCCGGCTGACTCGAGCTCCTACAATGAGCAGTTCTTC. As protein: CASSPPADSSSYNEQFF.

The chain is built from TRBV6-1 and TRBJ1-4; D remains ambiguous. The CDR3 sequence is 13 residues long. Germline-derived CDR1 and CDR2 are MNHNS and SASEGT. V gave up 4 bases and J gave up 5 bases, with 8 bases separating them. CDR3 protein: CASSALENEKLFF. The CDR3 coding sequence is TGTGCCAGCAGTGCCCTTGAGAATGAAAAACTGTTTTTT.

The V call is TRBV12-3 or TRBV12-4, the J call TRBJ2-7; D call uncertain. The J call is in doubt because the DNA end fits TRBJ2-5 better. CDR3 length equals 13 residues. The CDR3 spells CASSFLPRGTQYF. The CDR3 coding sequence is TGTGCCAGCAGTTTCCTGCCTCGAGGGACCCAGTACTTC.

This clonotype was counted a few times. The CDR3 DNA follows: TGTGCCACCAGCAGAGATCGGGGTTCGGGTGGCAATGAGCAGTTCTTC. This gives the protein CATSRDRGSGGNEQFF. V usage is TRBV15 and J usage is TRBJ2-1; possibly TRBD2 for D (5 bases). The CDR3 length is 16 residues. Trimming removed 0 bases at V and 6 bases at J, with 15 bases between. Germline CDR1 reads LNHNV; CDR2 reads YYDKDF (reference sequence).

The chain's CDR3 is CSVVVERKNIQYF. For the CDR3, the DNA is TGCAGCGTCGTGGTAGAGCGAAAAAACATTCAGTACTTC. This chain links TRBV29-1 with TRBJ2-4; D not resolved. The CDR3 has 13 residues. The V and J ends lost 6 bases and 4 bases respectively, with 13 bases between them. Germline CDR1 is SQVTM and CDR2 is ANQGSEA.

The CDR3 region has the DNA TGTGCCAGCGTACAGGGGCTGTTGACTGAAGCTTTCTTT. This encodes CASVQGLLTEAFF. The J gene is TRBJ1-1, the V gene TRBV28; 7 bases agree with TRBD1. Germline CDR1 is MDHEN and CDR2 is SYDVKM. Trimming at V came to 8 bases and at J to 5 bases, leaving 8 bases not matched to a gene. The CDR3 consists of 13 residues. Full variable domain (rest looked up from reference TRBV28 and TRBJ1-1): DVKVTQSSRYLVKRTGEKVFLECVQDMDHENMFWYRQDPGLGLRLIYFSYDVKMKEKGDIPEGYSVSREKKERFSLILESASTNQTSMYLCASVQGLLTEAFFGQGTRLTVV.

This clonotype was detected many times. The chain carries TRBV29-1 and TRBJ2-5, with TRBD2 identical over 8 bases. The CDR3 totals 16 residues. Germline assignment: CDR1 SQVTM and CDR2 ANQGSEA. Losses at the gene ends were 3 bases for V and 5 bases for J; bases not matched to a gene: 14. CDR3 residues: CSVDRRRRGGTETQYF. CDR3 nucleotides: TGCAGCGTTGATCGCAGACGACGCGGGGGGACGGAGACCCAGTACTTC.